This is a list of T cell receptor beta chains from one sample in a study of blood T cell repertoires in COVID-19. Repertoires were generated with immunoSEQ multiplex PCR, while TCRdb's copy carries only in-frame clones and drops some. Here the sample spans 200,000 to 250,000 clones, 82% being singletons. Source material: PBMCs or T cells enriched from blood (not recorded which). The receptors come from an older woman who had recovered from COVID-19. Each CDR3 is given without its conserved first and last residue. Size tells how often a clone was seen (once, few, many) or the class of an expanded clone, and some rows leave it out.

- TRBJ1-4 TRBV5-1 ASSLQGSGEKLF
- TRBJ2-2 TRBV11-3 ASSLRYNTGELF
- TRBJ2-2 TRBV19 ASSRAGAGGELF
few TRBJ2-7 TRBV7-2 ASSSRTTGGEQY
few TRBJ1-5 TRBV4-3 ASSQAEVSGNQPQH
once TRBJ1-5 TRBV7-8 ASSLEQDSNQPQH
- TRBJ2-6 TRBV7-2 ASSQPRDSRYSGANVLT
- TRBJ1-3 TRBV3-1/TRBV3-2 ASSQQGGTKGNTIY
- TRBJ1-4 TRBV5-6 ASSDLRGRGSEKLF
- TRBJ1-1 TRBV19 ASRAPDSTEAF
- TRBJ2-7 TRBV6-1 ASSEMPGVHYEQY
few TRBJ2-7 TRBV18 ASSPWDTSYEQY
- TRBJ2-4 TRBV5-4 ASSARTSGGVGIQY
- TRBJ2-7 TRBV10-1 ASSPSGSYEQY
- TRBJ2-3 TRBV5-1 ASSFQQASRDTQY
- TRBJ1-1 TRBV19 ASMTGVVAF
many TRBJ2-7 TRBV25-1 ASSEGTVTYEQY
- TRBJ1-2 TRBV18 ASSPPGQGARGYGYT
- TRBJ1-1 TRBV6-5 ASRGWAGNTEAF
- TRBJ2-5 TRBV30 AWSFSGQETQY
few TRBJ2-7 TRBV7-8 ASILGGRAYEQY
- TRBJ2-3 TRBV18 ASSPDLAGGPGY
once TRBJ1-1 TRBV6-2/TRBV6-3 ASSTGVTEAF
- TRBJ1-2 TRBV6-5 ASSRDRSIYGYT
- TRBJ2-7 TRBV27 ASSLSSPRGAYEQY
- TRBJ1-5 TRBV12-5 ASGPPGGGNNQPQH
- TRBJ1-5 TRBV2 ASTIQGMVYGNQPQH
- TRBJ2-6 TRBV19 ASSMSRLSGANVLT
- TRBJ2-1 TRBV18 ASSQTADEQF
- TRBJ1-2 TRBV5-1 ASSLTGTGDYGYT
- TRBJ1-4 TRBV7-9 ASSAPGSEKLF
- TRBJ2-3 TRBV25-1 ASSAQWGRTDTQY
- TRBJ1-3 TRBV7-3 ASSLTGTPTSGNTIY
- TRBJ2-4 TRBV4-2 ASSQDTGLGGNIQY
- TRBJ2-7 TRBV7-2 ASNLAGGTAYEQY
- TRBJ1-1 TRBV5-4 ASSRDSSNTEAF
- TRBJ2-1 TRBV27 ASSLIGGRGRNEQF
- TRBJ2-7 TRBV10-3 AISESSGTAYEQY
- TRBJ1-1 TRBV6-5 ASTPPGGNTEAF
- TRBJ1-1 TRBV5-4 ASSLQGGIGTEAF
few TRBJ1-2 TRBV10-3 AISDPTMGTTYGYT
- TRBJ2-1 TRBV6-1 ASSAAGGLGRGEQF
- TRBJ1-5 TRBV6-2/TRBV6-3 ASSRGGGSNQPQH